This paragraph covers one TCR beta chain sequence. The PCR used 60 Vbeta and 13 Jbeta primers. Measured with immunoSEQ multiplex PCR; TCRdb has only the in-frame clones, and not every one. Found here are more than 95,000 clones, around 78% of them singletons; the top ten hold about 1.9%. Germline loops: CDR1 KGHSH, CDR2 LQKENI. The CDR3 spans 14 residues. J gave up 0 bases and V 3 bases, and 2 bases lay outside the gene matches. The sample is drawn from a study of cytomegalovirus exposure and HLA in healthy donors. Whole-study context: A prior study identified 117 million unique TCR beta sequences from about 179 million T cells.

The chain is built from TRBV18 and TRBJ2-7, with 7 bases identical to TRBD1. The TCR was taken from a man aged 45-65 years in good health and CMV-seronegative. What was sequenced was PBMCs. The CDR3 spells CASSPGQSSYEQYF. CDR3 nucleotides: TGTGCCAGCTCACCGGGACAGAGCTCCTACGAGCAGTACTTC. Variable domain in full (rest from reference TRBV18 and TRBJ2-7): NAGVMQNPRHLVRRRGQEARLRCSPMKGHSHVYWYRQLPEEGLKFMVYLQKENIIDESGMPKERFSAEFPKEGPSILRIQQVVRGDSAAYFCASSPGQSSYEQYFGPGTRLTVT.